Listed below are T cell receptor beta chains from one sample, sequenced in a study of T cells after yellow fever vaccination. TCRdb independently ran MiXCR on the 5' RACE reads; one entry per CDR3 protein. This table has roughly 300,000 distinct CDR3 sequences, around 7% appearing once. Here the sequenced sample was PBMCs, taken more than 35 days after the first yellow fever vaccination. These receptors originate from a man between 18 and 35 years old who received the YFV17D yellow fever vaccine. The CDR3 runs from the conserved cysteine through the conserved F or W. A D gene is named only where the DNA matches it firmly. Where a row states a size, it is once, few, many or the class of an expanded clone; other rows omit it.

V	J	size	D	DNA	CDR3
TRBV13	TRBJ2-5	-	-	TGTGCCAGCAGCTTAGAGTCAGACCAAGAGACCCAGTACTTC	CASSLESDQETQYF
TRBV7-2	TRBJ2-7	few	-	TGTGCCAGCAGTGCCGGGACAAAAACCTACGAGCAGTACTTC	CASSAGTKTYEQYF
TRBV20-1	TRBJ2-1	few	TRBD1	TGCAGTGCTAGTTTCCCCGACAGGGGGGACCACAATGAGCAGTTCTTC	CSASFPDRGDHNEQFF
TRBV12-3/TRBV12-4	TRBJ2-3	many	-	TGTGCCAGCCAGCGGTGGGGGCCATTGAGCACAGATACGCAGTATTTT	CASQRWGPLSTDTQYF
TRBV4-3	TRBJ2-4	few	-	TGCGCCAGCAGCCAAGATTTGGGTTCGCCTGCGCAAAACATTCAGTACTTC	CASSQDLGSPAQNIQYF
TRBV27	TRBJ2-4	many	-	TGTGCCAGCAGCTACGGACCGACGCCAAACATTCAGTACTTC	CASSYGPTPNIQYF
TRBV10-3	TRBJ1-2	-	-	TGTGCCACAGGGGATTATGGCTACACCTTC	CATGDYGYTF
TRBV29-1	TRBJ2-3	-	-	TGCAGCGTTCGAGCCCGGGGGCTCACAGATACGCAGTATTTT	CSVRARGLTDTQYF
TRBV10-2	TRBJ1-2	few	-	TGCGCCAGCAGTGAGTCCCCCCGGGGTAGTGGTTTCCTCGGCTATGGCTACACCTTC	CASSESPRGSGFLGYGYTF
TRBV10-3	TRBJ1-2	-	-	TGTGCCATCAGCCCCTCCCCGGGTTTGATTGGCTACACCTTC	CAISPSPGLIGYTF
TRBV20-1	TRBJ1-6	many	-	TGCAGTGCTAGAGATAACTCCGGCCGCAGAGGGGATTCACCCCTCCACTTT	CSARDNSGRRGDSPLHF
TRBV5-6	TRBJ1-1	-	-	TGTGCCAGCAGCTTGGGAGGGATTGAAGCTTTCTTT	CASSLGGIEAFF
TRBV1	TRBJ2-5	few	-	TGCACCAGCAGCGACGCGGGACTAGCCGAGACCCAGTACTTC	CTSSDAGLAETQYF
TRBV19	TRBJ2-1	few	-	TGTGCCAGTAGAAGAGACTGGGCCACCTACAATGAGCAGTTCTTC	CASRRDWATYNEQFF
TRBV12-3/TRBV12-4	TRBJ1-5	-	-	TGTGCCAGCAGTCCTCAACGCGGGCGCAATCAGCCCCAGCATTTT	CASSPQRGRNQPQHF
TRBV7-2	TRBJ2-7	few	TRBD1	TGTGCCAGCAGCTTAACAGGGGTGCAGCAGTACTTC	CASSLTGVQQYF
TRBV7-7	TRBJ2-5	few	TRBD2	TGTGCTAGCAGGCAGGGACTAGCGGTGGAAGAGACCCAGTACTTC	CASRQGLAVEETQYF
TRBV12-3/TRBV12-4	TRBJ2-4	many	-	TGTGCCAGCAGTCCGGAGGGATTGGGCATTCAGTACTTC	CASSPEGLGIQYF
TRBV28	TRBJ2-4	few	-	TGTGCCAGCAGTGTCTTTGGAGGGGACAAAAACATTCAGTACTTC	CASSVFGGDKNIQYF
TRBV10-3	TRBJ2-3	-	-	TGTGCCATCAGTGAGGCTTGGGACTCGCGCACAGATACGCAGTATTTT	CAISEAWDSRTDTQYF
TRBV5-1	TRBJ2-3	many	TRBD2	TGCGCCAGCAGCTCTGGACTAGCGGGCACAGATACGCAGTATTTT	CASSSGLAGTDTQYF
TRBV7-2	TRBJ2-7	few	TRBD1	TGTGCCAGCAGCATGGTGGGACAGCACTACGAGCAGTACTTC	CASSMVGQHYEQYF
TRBV20-1	TRBJ1-1	-	-	TGCAGTGCTAGAGATCGGGAGCAGGGCCCTTTCTTT	CSARDREQGPFF
TRBV6-5	TRBJ1-3	many	-	TGTGCCAGCAGATATGGACTGCTCGGAAACACCATATATTTT	CASRYGLLGNTIYF
TRBV12-3/TRBV12-4	TRBJ2-4	many	TRBD2	TGTGCCAGCAGTCTACCGAGCGGGGCAGCCAAAAACATTCAGTACTTC	CASSLPSGAAKNIQYF
TRBV4-1	TRBJ2-2	-	-	TGCGCCAGCAGCCAAGTAAGGGGGGGGCCCACCGGGGAGCTGTTTTTT	CASSQVRGGPTGELFF
TRBV7-6	TRBJ2-1	many	-	TGTGCCAGCAGCTCCCCCGGACTTTACAATGAGCAGTTCTTC	CASSSPGLYNEQFF
TRBV5-5	TRBJ1-1	-	-	TGTGCCAGCAGCTTGGCGGCTCTCGGTAGTGAAGCTTTCTTT	CASSLAALGSEAFF
TRBV6-5	TRBJ2-3	few	TRBD1	TGTGCCAGCAGTTTCCTTCGTACAGGGGGCACGGCAGATACGCAGTATTTT	CASSFLRTGGTADTQYF
TRBV5-1	TRBJ1-1	many	-	TGCGCCAGCAGCTTGGCACAGACAATCGGCACTGAAGCTTTCTTT	CASSLAQTIGTEAFF
TRBV10-3	TRBJ2-5	-	-	TGTGCCATCAGTGAGTCAGGGGTTGAGACCCAGTACTTC	CAISESGVETQYF
TRBV7-2	TRBJ2-3	many	-	TGTGCCAGCAGCCGACAAAAGGGCAGGGGGGCTAGGGATACGCAGTATTTT	CASSRQKGRGARDTQYF
TRBV4-1	TRBJ2-7	few	TRBD2	TGCGCCAGCAGCCACTCTAGCGGGGGGACCCTCGAGCAGTACTTC	CASSHSSGGTLEQYF
TRBV7-2	TRBJ1-4	-	-	TGTGCCAGCAGCTTGTTGGGTGGGGCAACTAATGAAAAACTGTTTTTT	CASSLLGGATNEKLFF
TRBV5-1	TRBJ1-4	few	-	TGCGCCAGCAGCTACCAGGAGATAGGTGAAAAACTGTTTTTT	CASSYQEIGEKLFF
TRBV9	TRBJ1-3	many	-	TGTGCCAGCAGCGTCTTCGGGCTCGGAAACACCATATATTTT	CASSVFGLGNTIYF
TRBV2	TRBJ2-1	many	-	TGTGCCAGCAGTGGCGGCACCTCGCAGTTCTTC	CASSGGTSQFF
TRBV20-1	TRBJ2-5	few	TRBD2	TGCAGTGCAAAAGCGGGGGGTAAAGAGACCCAGTACTTC	CSAKAGGKETQYF
TRBV25-1	TRBJ1-5	few	-	TGTGCCAGCAGTGACCCGCGCAGGGGAGGGGATCAGCCCCAGCATTTT	CASSDPRRGGDQPQHF
TRBV27	TRBJ1-1	-	-	TGTGCCAGCAGTTTAGGGGGGGAGCACACTGAAGCTTTCTTT	CASSLGGEHTEAFF
TRBV7-2	TRBJ1-6	-	-	TGTGCCAGCAGCACGGAACGGATCCGCAATTCACCCCTCCACTTT	CASSTERIRNSPLHF
TRBV6-2/TRBV6-3	TRBJ1-4	few	TRBD1	TGTGCCAGCAGAAGGGGGCGCGGATCTAATGAAAAACTGTTTTTT	CASRRGRGSNEKLFF
TRBV4-3	TRBJ1-5	-	TRBD1	TGCGCCAGCAGCCAAGGGCGAGGGGGCCAGCCCCAGCATTTT	CASSQGRGGQPQHF